The clone carrying this T cell receptor beta chain was picked up one time. The antigen is undetermined. A read error may account for a junction end that differs from germline. The sample belongs to a study of tumor-infiltrating lymphocytes in primary liver carcinoma. Study information: Male and female patients aged 30 to 69 years made up the cohort. Between 4.2 and 10 cm across, the tumors were all of stage T1-T3 N0M0.

Synthesis of TCR beta cDNA was carried out from about 500 ng total RNA with a constant-region primer. It was through three nested multiplex PCR rounds of slightly modified ARM-PCR that TCR beta libraries arose. TRBV1-TRBV30 forward primers paired with a C-beta reverse primer drove the first two PCR rounds, 10 cycles each. TCRdb called the multiplex PCR reads again in MiXCR, with one record for every CDR3 protein. The data show around 210,000 distinct CDR3 sequences, 65% seen once. General study points: Lesser overlap characterized tumor-adjacent and tumor-blood pairs relative to tumor region pairs.

There are 13 residues in the CDR3. The germline gives CDR1 MGHRA, CDR2 YSYEKL. RNA was extracted from whole blood without cell sorting, alongside germline DNA. Before any surgery took place, roughly 4 milliliters of peripheral blood were collected. This receptor was identified in a woman aged 55-69 years with primary liver carcinoma and hepatitis B virus infection. Sequenced: peripheral blood. The gene calls are TRBV4-1 and TRBJ1-6; the D is unclear. CDR3 sequence reads: CTSSQEGVSPLHF. CDR3 coding DNA: TGCACCAGCAGCCAAGAAGGAGTTTCACCCCTCCACTTT.